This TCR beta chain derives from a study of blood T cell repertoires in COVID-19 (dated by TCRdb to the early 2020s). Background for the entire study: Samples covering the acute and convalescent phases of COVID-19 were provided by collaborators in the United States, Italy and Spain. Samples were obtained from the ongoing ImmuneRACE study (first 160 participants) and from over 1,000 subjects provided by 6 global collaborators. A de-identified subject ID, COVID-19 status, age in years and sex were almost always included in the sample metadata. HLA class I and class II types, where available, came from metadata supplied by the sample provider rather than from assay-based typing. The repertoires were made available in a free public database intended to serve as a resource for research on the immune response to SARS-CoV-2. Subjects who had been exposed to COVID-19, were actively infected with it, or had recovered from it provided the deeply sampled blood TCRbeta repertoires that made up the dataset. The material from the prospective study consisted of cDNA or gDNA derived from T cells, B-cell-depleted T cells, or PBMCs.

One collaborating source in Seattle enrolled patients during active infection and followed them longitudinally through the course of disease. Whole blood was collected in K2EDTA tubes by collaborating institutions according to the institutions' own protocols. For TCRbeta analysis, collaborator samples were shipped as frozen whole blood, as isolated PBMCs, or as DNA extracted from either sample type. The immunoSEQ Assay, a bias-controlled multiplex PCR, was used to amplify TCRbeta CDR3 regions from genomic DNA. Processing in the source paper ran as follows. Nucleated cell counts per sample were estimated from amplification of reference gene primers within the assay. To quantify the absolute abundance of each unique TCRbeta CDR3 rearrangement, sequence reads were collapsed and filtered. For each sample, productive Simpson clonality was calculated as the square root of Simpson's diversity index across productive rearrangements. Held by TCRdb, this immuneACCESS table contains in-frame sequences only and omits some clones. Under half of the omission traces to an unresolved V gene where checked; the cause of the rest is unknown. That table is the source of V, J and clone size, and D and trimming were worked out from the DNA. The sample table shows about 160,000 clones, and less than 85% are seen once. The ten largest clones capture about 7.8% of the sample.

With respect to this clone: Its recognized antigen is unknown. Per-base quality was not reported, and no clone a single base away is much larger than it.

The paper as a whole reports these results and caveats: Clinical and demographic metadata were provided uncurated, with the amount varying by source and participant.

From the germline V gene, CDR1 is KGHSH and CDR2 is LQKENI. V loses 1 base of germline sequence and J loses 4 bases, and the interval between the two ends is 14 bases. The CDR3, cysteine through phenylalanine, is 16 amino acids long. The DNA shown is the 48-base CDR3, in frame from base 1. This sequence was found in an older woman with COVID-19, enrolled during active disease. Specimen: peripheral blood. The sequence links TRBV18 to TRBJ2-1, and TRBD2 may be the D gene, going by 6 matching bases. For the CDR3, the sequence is CASSPLGTGDYNEQFF. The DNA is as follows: TGTGCCAGCTCACCACTTGGGACGGGGGATTACAATGAGCAGTTCTTC. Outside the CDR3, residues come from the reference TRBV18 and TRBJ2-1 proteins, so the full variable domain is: NAGVMQNPRHLVRRRGQEARLRCSPMKGHSHVYWYRQLPEEGLKFMVYLQKENIIDESGMPKERFSAEFPKEGPSILRIQQVVRGDSAAYFCASSPLGTGDYNEQFFGPGTRLTVL.